The 20 T cell receptor beta chains below come from one sample, sequenced in a study of blood T cell repertoires in COVID-19. Repertoires were generated with immunoSEQ multiplex PCR, while TCRdb's copy carries only in-frame clones and drops some. This repertoire shows 150,000 to 190,000 clones, under 90% found once; its top ten account for roughly 0.52%. The sample consisted of peripheral blood. These receptors were obtained from a man aged 55-75 years with acute or convalescent COVID-19.

V is TRBV19 and J is TRBJ2-6; the D gene is possibly TRBD1 (5 bases). V lost 4 bases to trimming and J lost 0 bases, with 13 bases between them. The germline CDR1 and CDR2 sequences are LNHDA and SQIVND (reference sequence). CDR3 length: 17 residues. CDR3 protein: CASSTTVTSSGANVLTF. The CDR3 DNA reads TGTGCCAGTAGTACGACAGTGACTTCCTCTGGGGCCAACGTCCTGACTTTC.

The chain links TRBV6-6 to TRBJ2-5; TRBD2 agrees at 10 bases. Per the germline V gene, CDR1 is MNHNY and CDR2 is SVGAGI (reference sequence). CDR3 length: 16 residues. The junction had 5 bases not matched to a gene; V was cut back by 2 bases and J by 2 bases. The DNA of the CDR3 is TGTGCCAGCAGTTACCGGGCTAGCGGGGGACAAGAGACCCAGTACTTC. Its protein is CASSYRASGGQETQYF.

The chain recombines TRBV28 with TRBJ2-2, with 12 bases fitting TRBD1. V gave up 8 bases and J gave up 6 bases; unmatched junction bases: 10. The CDR3 totals 16 residues. Germline V gives CDR1 MDHEN, CDR2 SYDVKM. DNA of the CDR3: TGTGCCAGCGGGGGACAGGGGGCCCCTATCCCCGGGGAGCTGTTTTTT. This encodes CASGGQGAPIPGELFF. The complete variable domain, with remaining parts taken from reference TRBV28 and TRBJ2-2, reads DVKVTQSSRYLVKRTGEKVFLECVQDMDHENMFWYRQDPGLGLRLIYFSYDVKMKEKGDIPEGYSVSREKKERFSLILESASTNQTSMYLCASGGQGAPIPGELFFGEGSRLTVL.

This clone has only a few counts. The rearrangement joins TRBV5-6 to TRBJ1-1, with D perhaps matching TRBD1 (6 bases). From germline, CDR1 is SGHDT and CDR2 YYEEEE. The CDR3 extends over 14 amino acids. Trimming removed 4 bases at V and 1 base at J, with 11 bases between. In DNA, the CDR3 is TGTGCCAGCAGCCTGGACAGTACGAACACTGAAGCTTTCTTT. Translated: CASSLDSTNTEAFF. The entire variable domain, with the rest obtained from reference TRBV5-6 and TRBJ1-1, is as follows: DAGVTQSPTHLIKTRGQQVTLRCSPKSGHDTVSWYQQALGQGPQFIFQYYEEEERQRGNFPDRFSGHQFPNYSSELNVNALLLGDSALYLCASSLDSTNTEAFFGQGTRLTVV.

The chain links TRBV6-2 or TRBV6-3 to TRBJ1-6; 8 positions match TRBD1. There are 17 residues in the CDR3. Trimming at V came to 0 bases and at J to 9 bases, leaving 10 bases not matched to a gene. The germline CDR1 and CDR2 sequences are MNHEY and SVGEGT. The CDR3 loop is CASSYSPAGTGRSPLHF. The CDR3 DNA sequence: TGTGCCAGCAGTTACTCTCCCGCCGGGACAGGTCGTTCACCCCTCCACTTT.

This chain connects TRBV15 to TRBJ2-1; 10 bases line up with TRBD2. In germline, CDR1 is LNHNV, CDR2 YYDKDF (reference sequence). V lost 1 base and J lost 8; bases outside the gene matches: 8. CDR3 size: 16 residues. CDR3 sequence (DNA): TGTGCCACCAGCAGAGGGGGTAGCGGGAGGAGTGATGAGCAGTTCTTC. Translating gives CATSRGGSGRSDEQFF.

This chain links TRBV21-1 with TRBJ2-1; no DNA check was done on the table's D call, TRBD2. TRBV21-1 corresponds to a pseudogene. This CDR3 has 17 amino acids. The CDR3 DNA sequence: TGTGCCAGCAGCAAGGGACCTTCGCGGGAGCCATACAATGAGCAGTTCTTC. It yields the protein CASSKGPSREPYNEQFF.

The rearrangement links TRBV10-3 to TRBJ1-6; 11 bases are a match to TRBD1. From germline, CDR1 is ENHRY and CDR2 SYGVKD. V trimming: 2 bases; J trimming: 10 bases; junction bases outside the gene matches: 10. The CDR3 extends over 17 amino acids. Written as DNA, the CDR3 is TGTGCCATCAGTGAGCCCGGGGGACAGGGGGGAAGGTCACCCCTCCACTTT. Amino acids: CAISEPGGQGGRSPLHF.

This chain uses TRBV23-1 with TRBJ1-2, with a tentative D call TRBD1 (6 bases). TRBV23-1 is an open reading frame whose function is uncertain. V lost 5 bases and J 0 bases, leaving 10 bases between the germline ends. This CDR3 is 14 amino acids long. The chain's CDR3 is CASSSRGTNYGYTF. For the CDR3, the DNA is TGCGCCAGCAGTAGCAGGGGAACTAACTATGGCTACACCTTC.

There are a few counts of this clone. Additional DNA sequences in this sample encode the identical CDR3. This sequence joins TRBV6-5 and TRBJ2-2; no clear D gene. From germline, CDR1 is MNHEY and CDR2 SVGAGI. The CDR3 is 16 residues long. V lost 0 bases and J lost 1, with 9 bases in between. CDR3: CASSYSPTGNTGELFF. In DNA form, the CDR3 reads TGTGCCAGCAGTTACTCTCCCACGGGGAACACCGGGGAGCTGTTTTTT.

The V and J genes are TRBV2 and TRBJ1-6; TRBD1 is a possible D gene (5 bases). CDR1 is SNHLY and CDR2 is FYNNEI in the germline V gene. The CDR3 has 13 amino acids. Trimming left V 7 bases short and J 9 bases short, with 13 bases between. CDR3 region: CASTGGEASPLHF. DNA of the CDR3: TGTGCCAGCACCGGAGGGGAAGCTTCACCCCTCCACTTT.

J is TRBJ2-1 and V is TRBV7-2; 7 bases match TRBD2. V lost 1 base, J lost 2 bases, and 5 bases stayed unmatched. The CDR3 totals 16 residues. Germline lookup yields CDR1 SGHTA and CDR2 FQGNSA. The CDR3 DNA sequence: TGTGCCAGCAGCTTAGTGGCTAGCGGCACCTACAATGAGCAGTTCTTC. Its protein product is CASSLVASGTYNEQFF.

CDR3 sequence: CASSYTANTEAFF. The DNA for the CDR3 is TGTGCCAGCAGCTACACAGCGAACACTGAAGCTTTCTTT. The chain links TRBV12-3 or TRBV12-4 to TRBJ1-1; D is unclear. V shed 6 bases and J shed 1 base, with 9 bases lying between them. This CDR3 comprises 13 residues.

The V gene is TRBV4-3, the J gene TRBJ2-7; 8 bases agree with TRBD2. V shed 0 bases and J 7 bases; nucleotides not matched to a gene: 11. Germline V gene sequence: CDR1 LGHNA, CDR2 YSLEER. The CDR3 sequence is 16 residues long. CDR3 amino acids: CASSQERTGGLGEQYF. The CDR3 DNA sequence: TGCGCCAGCAGCCAAGAGAGAACGGGAGGGCTCGGTGAGCAGTACTTC.

The chain carries TRBV27 and TRBJ2-7, with 11 bases aligning to TRBD2. Germline V gene data show CDR1 as MNHEY and CDR2 as SMNVEV (reference sequence). Trimming cost V 0 bases and J 1 base; bases outside gene matches: 2. The CDR3 consists of 16 residues. CDR3 amino acids: CASSLSGTSGSYEQYF. Here the CDR3 DNA reads TGTGCCAGCAGTTTATCCGGGACTAGCGGATCCTACGAGCAGTACTTC.

The chain carries TRBV12-5 and TRBJ1-1; D unclear. Trimming left V 2 bases short and J 5 bases short, with 6 bases between. From germline, CDR1 is LGHNT and CDR2 FRNRAP. The CDR3 runs 12 residues. CDR3 bases: TGTGCTAGTGGTTTGTCAGGAACTGAAGCTTTCTTT. Protein product: CASGLSGTEAFF.

The rearrangement uses TRBV6-5 and TRBJ2-7; possibly TRBD1 for D (5 bases). V gave up 7 bases and J gave up 7 bases, with 20 bases separating them. CDR1 and CDR2 from the germline V gene are MNHEY and SVGAGI. CDR3 length: 14 amino acids. CDR3 sequence: CASTKAAGLNEQYF. In DNA, the CDR3 is TGTGCCAGCACCAAGGCGGCAGGGCTAAATGAGCAGTACTTC.

The chain has TRBV5-6 and TRBJ2-3, with TRBD1 as a possible D gene (5 bases). Germline V gene data show CDR1 as SGHDT and CDR2 as YYEEEE. With 4 bases removed from V and 5 bases from J, the gap between germline ends came to 17 bases. CDR3 length: 15 amino acids. The CDR3 DNA is TGTGCCAGCAGCCCCCGACAGTTATCAGAAGATACGCAGTATTTT. This codes for CASSPRQLSEDTQYF.

V gene TRBV4-2 combines with J gene TRBJ2-3; 7 positions match TRBD2. The germline V gene has CDR1 LGHNA and CDR2 YNFKEQ. After removal of 7 bases from V and 0 bases from J, the junction contained 10 bases not matched to a gene. The CDR3 contains 16 residues. For the CDR3, the DNA is TGTGCCAGCACCGCTTGGGACGGGGGGAGCACAGATACGCAGTATTTT. The encoded protein is CASTAWDGGSTDTQYF.

The rearrangement links TRBV9 to TRBJ2-1, with 10 bases lining up with TRBD2. Germline trimming cut 4 bases from V and 13 bases from J; bases unmatched to any gene: 11. In germline, CDR1 is SGDLS, CDR2 YYNGEE. This CDR3 is built from 14 residues. As DNA, the CDR3 is TGTGCCAGCAGCATGGGACTAGCGCTAACCCAACAGTTCTTC. Residues: CASSMGLALTQQFF.